One and the same sample provided the 24 T cell receptor beta chains below, sequenced in a study of regulatory T cells in long-lasting Graves disease. Indicated time point: newly diagnosed GD, antithyroid drugs for less than 3 months. From PBMCs, RNA was extracted and then used to make the TCR library. The authors built TCR beta libraries using iRepertoire HTBI primers and Arm-PCR of CDR3 regions. In TCRdb, the multiplex PCR reads were re-called with MiXCR into one record per CDR3 protein. The data hold roughly 380,000 distinct CDR3 sequences, with around 17% observed a single time. Separately, the same data were catalogued under a study of T cells in Graves' hyperthyroidism and ophthalmopathy.

This material consisted of peripheral blood mononuclear cells (PBMCs), taken at new diagnosis, from a patient treated with antithyroid drugs. These receptors were taken from a man aged 35 to 55 with Graves disease.

This clonotype has ten or more counts. The chain links TRBV24-1 to TRBJ1-4; D is unclear. The germline CDR1 and CDR2 sequences are KGHDR and SFDVKD. Deletions cut 9 bases from V and 11 bases from J, with 18 bases between. The CDR3 runs to 13 residues. Written as DNA, the CDR3 is TGTGCCACCCAAGAGCCGCCTGCGGGGAAACTGTTTTTT. It translates to CATQEPPAGKLFF.

The V gene is TRBV7-2, the J gene TRBJ2-3; D uncertain. The CDR3 covers 16 residues. CDR1 SGHTA and CDR2 FQGNSA come from the germline V gene. The germline V and J ends were trimmed by 3 bases and 6 bases, with 19 bases remaining between them. CDR3 protein: CASSFRLGSAGDTQYF. The CDR3 nucleotides are TGTGCCAGCAGCTTCAGATTGGGCTCGGCAGGCGATACGCAGTATTTT.

This clonotype was observed at least ten times. The chain carries TRBV7-9 and TRBJ2-1, with D maybe TRBD2 (5 bases). The CDR3 spans 15 residues. CDR1 and CDR2 (germline): SEHNR, FQNEAQ (reference sequence). V lost 6 bases to trimming and J lost 5 bases, with 17 bases between them. DNA of the CDR3: TGTGCCAGCAGTTTGGGAGCCCTCAACGACAATGAGCAGTTCTTC. Protein sequence: CASSLGALNDNEQFF.

This sequence joins TRBV5-6 and TRBJ2-1, with D unclear. There are 16 residues in the CDR3. Germline assignment: CDR1 SGHDT and CDR2 YYEEEE. Trimming shortened V by 0 bases and J by 0 bases, and 10 bases separated the two germline ends. CDR3 amino acids: CASSLVVLSSYNEQFF. The CDR3 DNA follows: TGTGCCAGCAGCTTGGTCGTCCTCAGCTCCTACAATGAGCAGTTCTTC.

At least ten counts were recorded for this clonotype. This chain links TRBV5-4 with TRBJ2-1, with 10 bases that match TRBD2. In germline, CDR1 is SGHNT, CDR2 YYREEE (reference sequence). The CDR3 spans 16 residues. With V trimmed by 3 bases and J by 4 bases, 7 bases remained unmatched. The CDR3 DNA follows: TGTGCCAGCAGCTCGAGGAGCGGGGGGGAGTACAATGAGCAGTTCTTC. Its translation: CASSSRSGGEYNEQFF.

This clonotype has a count of ten or more. This chain connects TRBV7-2 to TRBJ2-3; 7 bases match TRBD2. The germline V gene encodes CDR1 SGHTA and CDR2 FQGNSA. Trimming removed 1 base from V and 8 bases from J; junction bases left unmatched: 9. This CDR3 has 15 residues. Here the CDR3 reads CASSLGIPGRGTQYF. DNA of the CDR3: TGTGCCAGCAGCTTAGGCATCCCAGGGAGGGGTACGCAGTATTTT.

This clonotype was seen many times. The V call is TRBV20-1, the J call TRBJ1-5; no clear D. CDR3 length: 12 residues. CDR1 DFQATT and CDR2 SNEGSKA come from the germline V gene (reference sequence). V lost 3 bases, J lost 1 base, and 4 bases lay in between. The CDR3 bases are TGCAGTGCTAGGCGGAGCAATCAGCCCCAGCATTTT. Translated: CSARRSNQPQHF.

This clonotype came up many times. This rearrangement joins TRBV12-3 or TRBV12-4 to TRBJ2-1, with 15 bases identical to TRBD2. With V trimmed by 5 bases and J by 9 bases, 11 bases remained unmatched. CDR3 length equals 17 residues. DNA for the CDR3: TGTGCCAGCAGTCCCACCCCGGGACTAGCGGGGGGACGTGAGCAGTTCTTC. Protein product: CASSPTPGLAGGREQFF.

The chain combines TRBV5-1 with TRBJ2-7; D unresolved. The V end lost 3 bases, the J end lost 3 bases, and 10 bases lay between the germline ends. Looked up from germline, CDR1 is SGHRS and CDR2 is YFSETQ. This CDR3 is built from 13 residues. The CDR3 reads CASSSLTDYEQYF. Here the CDR3 DNA reads TGCGCCAGCAGCTCCCTAACGGACTACGAGCAGTACTTC.

This clonotype was seen at least ten times. The gene calls are TRBV29-1 and TRBJ1-1; D call uncertain. The CDR3 consists of 13 residues. CDR1 SQVTM and CDR2 ANQGSEA come from the germline V gene. The CDR3 region has the DNA TGCAAAGTTGAGCCTCAGGAGAACACTGAAGCTTTCTTT. This translates into CKVEPQENTEAFF.

This sequence joins TRBV2 and TRBJ2-2; D is possibly TRBD2 (5 bases). This CDR3 is 15 amino acids long. Between the trimmed V and J ends, which lost 4 bases and 4 bases, there was a span of 13 bases. Germline CDR1 reads SNHLY; CDR2 reads FYNNEI. CDR3 region: CASSVDRGITGELFF. CDR3 DNA: TGTGCCAGCAGTGTTGATCGGGGTATCACCGGGGAGCTGTTTTTT.

This clonotype was counted ten times or more. The rearrangement uses TRBV11-2 and TRBJ2-1; 10 bases align to TRBD2. From germline, CDR1 is SGHAT and CDR2 FQNNGV. Trimming cost V 5 bases and J 10 bases; bases outside gene matches: 11. CDR3 length: 15 residues. The chain's CDR3 is CASSQGTSANQEQFF. The DNA of the CDR3 is TGTGCCAGCAGCCAAGGGACTAGCGCTAATCAAGAGCAGTTCTTC.

In its sample, this clonotype was seen many times. V gene TRBV6-1 combines with J gene TRBJ2-6; D is unclear. V gave up 6 bases and J gave up 2 bases, with 5 bases separating them. Germline CDR1 and CDR2: MNHNS and SASEGT. CDR3 length: 13 amino acids. The DNA for the CDR3 is TGTGCCAGCAGGTGGGCTGGGGCCAACGTCCTGACTTTC. Its translation is CASRWAGANVLTF.

This clonotype was detected ten times or more. The V and J genes are TRBV6-1 and TRBJ1-5, with D unresolved. Trimming removed 9 bases at V and 1 base at J, with 16 bases between. The CDR3 runs 15 residues. Germline CDR1 is MNHNS and CDR2 is SASEGT. CDR3 sequence reads: CASVQGDTSNQPQHF. CDR3 nucleotides: TGTGCCAGTGTACAAGGTGACACGAGCAATCAGCCCCAGCATTTT.

This clonotype was observed many times. This chain links TRBV6-1 with TRBJ2-3; TRBD1 agrees at 8 bases. The CDR3 length is 16 residues. V was clipped by 6 bases and J by 2 bases; unmatched bases: 10. The germline gives CDR1 MNHNS, CDR2 SASEGT. DNA for the CDR3: TGTGCCAGCAGCAAAGCCGGGACAGGAGACACAGATACGCAGTATTTT. It translates to CASSKAGTGDTDTQYF.

The chain couples TRBV28 to TRBJ1-2; 8 positions match TRBD1. Germline values: CDR1 MDHEN, CDR2 SYDVKM. Trimming took 6 bases from V and 4 from J; bases not matched to a gene: 16. The CDR3 loop spans 17 amino acids. CDR3 sequence reads: CASSLGQGARGVYGYTF. The CDR3 DNA reads as TGTGCCAGCAGCCTGGGGCAGGGGGCTAGGGGGGTCTATGGCTACACCTTC.

This clonotype was detected many times. V is TRBV12-3 or TRBV12-4 and J is TRBJ1-6; 7 nucleotides line up with TRBD1. The CDR3 has 14 residues. V trimming: 4 bases; J trimming: 6 bases; junction bases outside the gene matches: 3. The CDR3: CASSSRQGNSPLHF. In DNA form, the CDR3 reads TGTGCCAGCAGTTCTAGACAGGGTAATTCACCCCTCCACTTT.

This clonotype was seen repeatedly, ten times or more. The rearrangement joins TRBV2 to TRBJ2-1; 14 bases agree with TRBD2. V shed 0 bases and J 9 bases; nucleotides not matched to a gene: 7. CDR1 SNHLY and CDR2 FYNNEI come from the germline V gene. The CDR3 is 17 residues long. The CDR3 sequence: CASSEAGLAGGPGEQFF. The DNA for the CDR3 is TGTGCCAGCAGTGAAGCCGGACTAGCGGGGGGCCCCGGTGAGCAGTTCTTC.

This clonotype was seen at least ten times. The chain uses TRBV5-1 and TRBJ2-7; D not resolved. CDR1 and CDR2 from the germline V gene are SGHRS and YFSETQ. Trimming took off 2 bases at V and 3 bases at J, with 12 bases between the two ends. The CDR3 sequence is 14 residues long. The chain's CDR3 is CASSFIGMGYEQYF. In DNA, the CDR3 is TGCGCCAGCAGCTTCATAGGGATGGGCTACGAGCAGTACTTC. The variable domain in full, completed from reference TRBV5-1 and TRBJ2-7, reads KAGVTQTPRYLIKTRGQQVTLSCSPISGHRSVSWYQQTPGQGLQFLFEYFSETQRNKGNFPGRFSGRQFSNSRSEMNVSTLELGDSALYLCASSFIGMGYEQYFGPGTRLTVT.

This clonotype was detected many times. The gene calls are TRBV7-3 and TRBJ2-1; D could derive from TRBD1 or TRBD2 (5 bases each). Germline-derived CDR1 and CDR2 are SGHTA and FQGTGA. The CDR3 length is 16 residues. Trimming shortened V by 2 bases and J by 2 bases, and 13 bases separated the two germline ends. The CDR3 DNA is TGTGCCAGCAGCTTAGCCGGGGCGACTCCCTACAATGAGCAGTTCTTC. Its translation: CASSLAGATPYNEQFF.

This clonotype was found many times. The chain joins TRBV15 to TRBJ1-1, with a possible D match to TRBD1 (6 bases). The germline V gene encodes CDR1 LNHNV and CDR2 YYDKDF (reference sequence). The CDR3 has 14 residues. The V end lost 0 bases, the J end lost 8 bases, and 13 bases lay between the germline ends. CDR3 DNA: TGTGCCACCAGCAGAGACCCGGGGGCGGGGGAAGCTTTCTTT. Encoded protein: CATSRDPGAGEAFF.

This clonotype was counted a few times. This chain links TRBV10-2 with TRBJ1-6; 8 bases agree with TRBD1. V lost 8 bases, J lost 9 bases, and 12 bases stayed unmatched. CDR1 WSHSY and CDR2 SAAADI come from the germline V gene. The CDR3 contains 15 residues. The CDR3 nucleotides read TGCGCCAGCCGCCCCGGACAGGGTATTCTTTCACCCCTCCACTTT. Translated: CASRPGQGILSPLHF.

This clonotype has ten or more counts. The chain carries TRBV2 and TRBJ1-6, with D perhaps TRBD1 (5 bases). Looked up from germline, CDR1 is SNHLY and CDR2 is FYNNEI. V dropped 8 bases and J dropped 8 bases, with 13 bases sitting between them. This CDR3 is built from 13 residues. The chain's CDR3 is CASSPRGDSPLHF. As DNA, the CDR3 is TGTGCCAGCTCACCGAGAGGGGATTCACCCCTCCACTTT.

The gene calls are TRBV14 and TRBJ2-1; D gene uncertain. Trimming took 2 bases from V and 11 from J, leaving 13 bases between them. Germline V CDR1 and CDR2: SGHDN, FVKESK. The CDR3 has 13 amino acids. CDR3 in amino acids: CASSQYGPQQQFF. The CDR3 region has the DNA TGTGCCAGCAGCCAATACGGGCCCCAACAGCAGTTCTTC.